This entry lists 5 T cell receptor beta chains sequenced from one sample in a study of blood T cell repertoires in COVID-19. Sequenced by immunoSEQ multiplex PCR; TCRdb stores in-frame clones only, minus some. Seen here are 120,000 to 150,000 clones, around 84% observed once, and the top ten hold about 7%. Sequencing input: peripheral blood. These receptors came from a woman in her forties or fifties in a cohort sampled during active or convalescent COVID-19.

The chain recombines TRBV12-5 with TRBJ2-7; TRBD2 aligns across 11 bases. Trimming at V came to 3 bases and at J to 6 bases, leaving 7 bases not matched to a gene. This CDR3 is 15 amino acids long. Germline CDR1 is LGHNT and CDR2 is FRNRAP. The CDR3 DNA reads as TGTGCTAGTGGTTTTCCTAGCGGGGGGTTCCTCGAGCAGTACTTC. It specifies CASGFPSGGFLEQYF.

The chain links TRBV9 to TRBJ2-1; weak D call: TRBD2 (6 bases). Germline values: CDR1 SGDLS, CDR2 YYNGEE. Trimming left V 0 bases short and J 12 bases short, with 22 bases between. This CDR3 spans 16 amino acids. The CDR3 loop is CASSVAASGTTEGQFF. In DNA form, the CDR3 reads TGTGCCAGCAGCGTAGCCGCCAGCGGAACTACGGAGGGGCAGTTCTTC.

V and J are TRBV24-1 and TRBJ2-3, with a possible D match to TRBD2 (6 bases). Trimming removed 3 bases from V and 0 bases from J, with 12 bases in between. CDR1 KGHDR and CDR2 SFDVKD come from the germline V gene. This CDR3 is built from 16 residues. The CDR3 DNA reads as TGTGCCACCAGTGATAGGCGGGAAATAAGCACAGATACGCAGTATTTT. Its translation is CATSDRREISTDTQYF.

Here the CDR3 reads CASRGDSLNQPQHF. CDR3 bases: TGTGCCAGCAGGGGGGACAGTTTAAATCAGCCCCAGCATTTT. This chain joins TRBV2 and TRBJ1-5; 7 nucleotides align to TRBD1. The CDR3 covers 14 residues. V dropped 6 bases and J dropped 4; count of bases not matched to a gene: 6. CDR1 and CDR2 (germline): SNHLY, FYNNEI.

For the CDR3, the DNA is TGTGCCACCAGTGCAGGGCAGGGGGACGGCTACACCTTC. Amino acids: CATSAGQGDGYTF. V usage is TRBV24-1 and J usage is TRBJ1-2, with 7 positions matching TRBD1. J gave up 8 bases and V 5 bases, and 7 bases lay outside the gene matches. This CDR3 has 13 residues. Germline CDR1 and CDR2: KGHDR and SFDVKD.